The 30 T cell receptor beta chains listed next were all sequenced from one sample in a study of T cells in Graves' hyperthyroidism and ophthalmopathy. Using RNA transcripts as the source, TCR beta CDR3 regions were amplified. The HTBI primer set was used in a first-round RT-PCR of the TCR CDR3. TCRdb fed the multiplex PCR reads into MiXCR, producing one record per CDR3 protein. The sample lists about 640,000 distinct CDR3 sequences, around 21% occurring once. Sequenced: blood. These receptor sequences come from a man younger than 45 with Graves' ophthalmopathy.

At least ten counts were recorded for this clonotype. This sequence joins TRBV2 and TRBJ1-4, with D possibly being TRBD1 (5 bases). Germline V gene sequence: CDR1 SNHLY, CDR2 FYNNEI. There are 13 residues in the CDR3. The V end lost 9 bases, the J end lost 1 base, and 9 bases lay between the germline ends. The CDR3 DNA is TGTGCCAGTGGGGACGGAACTAATGAAAAACTGTTTTTT. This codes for CASGDGTNEKLFF.

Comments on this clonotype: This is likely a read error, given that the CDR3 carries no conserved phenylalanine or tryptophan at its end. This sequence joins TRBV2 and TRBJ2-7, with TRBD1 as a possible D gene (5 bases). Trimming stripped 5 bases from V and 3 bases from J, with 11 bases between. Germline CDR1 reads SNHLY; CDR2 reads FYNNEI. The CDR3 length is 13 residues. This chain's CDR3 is CASSPEQGYEQYS. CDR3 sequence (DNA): TGTGCCAGCAGTCCAGAGCAGGGCTACGAGCAGTACTCC.

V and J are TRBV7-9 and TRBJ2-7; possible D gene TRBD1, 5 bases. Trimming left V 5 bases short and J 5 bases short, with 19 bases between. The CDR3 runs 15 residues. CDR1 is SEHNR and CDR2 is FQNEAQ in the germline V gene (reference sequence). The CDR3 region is CASSRTGSLSHEQYF. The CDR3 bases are TGTGCCAGCAGCCGCACAGGATCCCTGAGCCACGAGCAGTACTTC.

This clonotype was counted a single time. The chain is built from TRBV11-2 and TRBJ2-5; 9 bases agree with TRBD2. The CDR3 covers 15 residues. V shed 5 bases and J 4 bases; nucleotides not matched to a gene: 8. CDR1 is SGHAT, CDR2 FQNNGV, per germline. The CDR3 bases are TGTGCCAGCAGCCAAGTAGCGGGAGTTGGAGAGACCCAGTACTTC. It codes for CASSQVAGVGETQYF.

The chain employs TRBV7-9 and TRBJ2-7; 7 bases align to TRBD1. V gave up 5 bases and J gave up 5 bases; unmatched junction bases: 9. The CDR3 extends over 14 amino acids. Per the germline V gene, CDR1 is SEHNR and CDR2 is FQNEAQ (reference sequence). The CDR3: CASSPRVGGNEQYF. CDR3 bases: TGTGCCAGCAGCCCTCGGGTAGGGGGCAACGAGCAGTACTTC. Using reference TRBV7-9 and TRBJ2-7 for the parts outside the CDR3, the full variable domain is DTGVSQNPRHKITKRGQNVTFRCDPISEHNRLYWYRQTLGQGPEFLTYFQNEAQLEKSRLLSDRFSAERPKGSFSTLEIQRTEQGDSAMYLCASSPRVGGNEQYFGPGTRLTVT.

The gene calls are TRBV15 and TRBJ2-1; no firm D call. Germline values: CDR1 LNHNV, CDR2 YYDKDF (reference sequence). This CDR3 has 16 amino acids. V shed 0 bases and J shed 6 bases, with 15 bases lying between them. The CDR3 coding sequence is TGTGCCACCAGCAGAGATCCAAAGGGATGGGGCAATGAGCAGTTCTTC. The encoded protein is CATSRDPKGWGNEQFF.

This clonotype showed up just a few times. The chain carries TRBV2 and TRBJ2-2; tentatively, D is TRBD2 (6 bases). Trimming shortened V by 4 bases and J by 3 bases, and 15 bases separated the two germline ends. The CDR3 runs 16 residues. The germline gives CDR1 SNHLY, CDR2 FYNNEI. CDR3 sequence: CASSGAGTLYTGELFF. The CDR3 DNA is TGTGCCAGCAGTGGCGCGGGGACTCTATACACCGGGGAGCTGTTTTTT.

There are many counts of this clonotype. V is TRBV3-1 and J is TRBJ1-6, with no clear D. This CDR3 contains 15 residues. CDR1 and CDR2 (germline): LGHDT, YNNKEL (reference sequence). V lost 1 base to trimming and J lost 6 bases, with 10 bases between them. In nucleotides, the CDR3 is TGTGCCAGCAGCCAAGTACGGGCAGCTAATTCACCCCTCCACTTT. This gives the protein CASSQVRAANSPLHF. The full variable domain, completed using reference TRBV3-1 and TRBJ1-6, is DTAVSQTPKYLVTQMGNDKSIKCEQNLGHDTMYWYKQDSKKFLKIMFSYNNKELIINETVPNRFSPKSPDKAHLNLHINSLELGDSAVYFCASSQVRAANSPLHFGNGTRLTVT.

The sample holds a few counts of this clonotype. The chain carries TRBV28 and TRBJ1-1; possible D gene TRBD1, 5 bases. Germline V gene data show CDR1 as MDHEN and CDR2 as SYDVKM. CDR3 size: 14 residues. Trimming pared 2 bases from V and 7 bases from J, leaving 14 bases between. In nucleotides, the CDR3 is TGTGCCAGCAGTTTAGGTGCGGGGGGACTTGAAGCTTTCTTT. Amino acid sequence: CASSLGAGGLEAFF.

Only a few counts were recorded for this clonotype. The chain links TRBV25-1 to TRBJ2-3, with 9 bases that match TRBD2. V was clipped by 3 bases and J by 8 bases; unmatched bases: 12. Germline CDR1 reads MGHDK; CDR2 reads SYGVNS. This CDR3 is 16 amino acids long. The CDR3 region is CASSDLAGQRVGTQYF. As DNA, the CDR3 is TGTGCCAGCAGTGATCTAGCGGGACAGCGAGTGGGTACGCAGTATTTT.

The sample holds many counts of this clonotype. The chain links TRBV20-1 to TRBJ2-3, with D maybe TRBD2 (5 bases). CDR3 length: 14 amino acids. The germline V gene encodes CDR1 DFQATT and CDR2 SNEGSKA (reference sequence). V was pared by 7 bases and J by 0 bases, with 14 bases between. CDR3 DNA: TGCAGTGGGAAAGAAAGCGGAAGCACAGATACGCAGTATTTT. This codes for CSGKESGSTDTQYF.

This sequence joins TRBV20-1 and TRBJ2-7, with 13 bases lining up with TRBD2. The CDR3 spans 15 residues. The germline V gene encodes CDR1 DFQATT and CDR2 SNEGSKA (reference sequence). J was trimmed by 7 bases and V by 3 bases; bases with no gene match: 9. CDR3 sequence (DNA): TGCAGTGCTAGGACTAGCGGGAGGACCGCCTTTGAGCAGTACTTC. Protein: CSARTSGRTAFEQYF.

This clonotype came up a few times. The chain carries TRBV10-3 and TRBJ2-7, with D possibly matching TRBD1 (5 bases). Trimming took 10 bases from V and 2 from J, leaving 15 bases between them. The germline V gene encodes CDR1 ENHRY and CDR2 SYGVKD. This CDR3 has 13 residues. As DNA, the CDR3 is TGTGCCAGCGGACACACCGCGCCCTACGAGCAGTACTTC. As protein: CASGHTAPYEQYF.

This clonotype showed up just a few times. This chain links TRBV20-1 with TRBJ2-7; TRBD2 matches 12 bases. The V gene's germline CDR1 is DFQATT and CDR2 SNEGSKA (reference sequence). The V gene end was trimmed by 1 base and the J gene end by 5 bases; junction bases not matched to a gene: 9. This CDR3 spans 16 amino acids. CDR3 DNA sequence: TGCAGTGCTAGAGGAGCGACTAGCGGGAGCGACCACGAGCAGTACTTC. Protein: CSARGATSGSDHEQYF.

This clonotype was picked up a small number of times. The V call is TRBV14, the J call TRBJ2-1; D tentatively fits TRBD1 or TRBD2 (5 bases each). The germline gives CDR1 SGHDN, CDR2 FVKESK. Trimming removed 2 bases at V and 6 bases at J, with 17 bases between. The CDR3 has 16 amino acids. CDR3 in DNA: TGTGCCAGCAGCCAAACCCGGGACGCCCGTTTCAATGAGCAGTTCTTC. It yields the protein CASSQTRDARFNEQFF.

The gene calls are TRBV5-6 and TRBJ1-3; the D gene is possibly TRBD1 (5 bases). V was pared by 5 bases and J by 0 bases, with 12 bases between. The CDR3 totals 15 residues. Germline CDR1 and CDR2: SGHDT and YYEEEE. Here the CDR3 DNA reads TGTGCCAGCAGGTGGGGAAGGGGCTCTGGAAACACCATATATTTT. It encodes CASRWGRGSGNTIYF.

In DNA form, the CDR3 reads TGTGCCTCTCAGCCGGGGGAGGGCTATGGCTACACCTTC. This sequence encodes CASQPGEGYGYTF. The chain is built from TRBV30 and TRBJ1-2, with D possibly matching TRBD1 (5 bases). Germline values: CDR1 GTSNPN, CDR2 SVGIG (reference sequence). CDR3 length: 13 residues. V lost 7 bases and J 4 bases, leaving 16 bases between the germline ends.

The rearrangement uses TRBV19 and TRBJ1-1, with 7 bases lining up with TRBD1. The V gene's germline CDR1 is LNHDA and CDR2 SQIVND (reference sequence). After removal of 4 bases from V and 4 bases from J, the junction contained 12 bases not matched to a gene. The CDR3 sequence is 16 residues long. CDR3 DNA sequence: TGTGCCAGTAGTACCCCCCCCACAGGGGTGATCACTGAAGCTTTCTTT. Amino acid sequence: CASSTPPTGVITEAFF.

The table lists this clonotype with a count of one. In DNA, the CDR3 is TGTGCCAGCAGTCCCGAAGGGACGACGAACACTGAAGCTTTCTTT. Encoded protein: CASSPEGTTNTEAFF. The chain has TRBV6-1 and TRBJ1-1, with D possibly matching TRBD1 (5 bases). The V and J ends lost 5 bases and 1 base respectively, with 14 bases between them. The CDR3 contains 15 residues. Germline V gene data show CDR1 as MNHNS and CDR2 as SASEGT.

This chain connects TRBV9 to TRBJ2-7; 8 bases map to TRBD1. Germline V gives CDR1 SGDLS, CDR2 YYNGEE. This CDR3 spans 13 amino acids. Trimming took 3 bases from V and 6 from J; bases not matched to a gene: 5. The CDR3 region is CASSAYGQGEQYF. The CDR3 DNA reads TGTGCCAGCAGCGCGTACGGACAGGGCGAGCAGTACTTC.

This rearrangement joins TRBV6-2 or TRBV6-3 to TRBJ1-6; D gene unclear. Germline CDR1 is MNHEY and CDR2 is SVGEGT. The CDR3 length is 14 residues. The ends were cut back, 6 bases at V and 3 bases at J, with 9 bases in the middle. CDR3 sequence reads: CASRDTDYNSPLHF. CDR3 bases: TGTGCCAGCAGAGACACAGACTATAATTCACCCCTCCACTTT.

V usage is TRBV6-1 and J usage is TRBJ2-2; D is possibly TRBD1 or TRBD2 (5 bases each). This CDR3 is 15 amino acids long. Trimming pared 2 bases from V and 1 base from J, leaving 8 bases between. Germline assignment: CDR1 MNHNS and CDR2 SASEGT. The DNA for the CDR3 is TGTGCCAGCAGTGAACGGGGACGGAACACCGGGGAGCTGTTTTTT. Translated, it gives CASSERGRNTGELFF.

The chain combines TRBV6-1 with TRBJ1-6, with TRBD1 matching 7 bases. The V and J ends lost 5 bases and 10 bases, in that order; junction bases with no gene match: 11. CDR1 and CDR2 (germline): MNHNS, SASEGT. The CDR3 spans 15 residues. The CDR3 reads CASSRIGGAGSPLHF. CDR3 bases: TGTGCCAGCAGTCGCATAGGGGGCGCAGGGTCACCCCTCCACTTT.

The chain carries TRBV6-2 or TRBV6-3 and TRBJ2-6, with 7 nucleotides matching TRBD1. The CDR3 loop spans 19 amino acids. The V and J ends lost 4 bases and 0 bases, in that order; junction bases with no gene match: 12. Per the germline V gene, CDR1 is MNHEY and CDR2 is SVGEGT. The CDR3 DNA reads TGTGCCAGCAGTTCAGTCAGGACAGGCACTCGCTCTGGGGCCAACGTCCTGACTTTC. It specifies CASSSVRTGTRSGANVLTF.

The CDR3 bases are TGTGCCAGTAGCCGGTCGGGAGAGGAGACCCAGTACTTC. Translating it yields CASSRSGEETQYF. This chain links TRBV19 with TRBJ2-5; weak D call: TRBD2 (6 bases). The CDR3 loop spans 13 amino acids. V was clipped by 6 bases and J by 5 bases, with 13 bases between them. Germline CDR1 is LNHDA and CDR2 is SQIVND (reference sequence). Drawing the rest from reference TRBV19 and TRBJ2-5, the complete variable domain is DGGITQSPKYLFRKEGQNVTLSCEQNLNHDAMYWYRQDPGQGLRLIYYSQIVNDFQKGDIAEGYSVSREKKESFPLTVTSAQKNPTAFYLCASSRSGEETQYFGPGTRLLVL.

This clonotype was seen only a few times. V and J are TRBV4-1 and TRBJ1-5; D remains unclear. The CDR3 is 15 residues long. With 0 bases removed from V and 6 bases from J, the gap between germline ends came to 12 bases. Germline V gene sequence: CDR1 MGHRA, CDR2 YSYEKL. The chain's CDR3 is CASSQERNRVQPQHF. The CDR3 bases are TGCGCCAGCAGCCAAGAACGTAACCGGGTTCAGCCCCAGCATTTT.

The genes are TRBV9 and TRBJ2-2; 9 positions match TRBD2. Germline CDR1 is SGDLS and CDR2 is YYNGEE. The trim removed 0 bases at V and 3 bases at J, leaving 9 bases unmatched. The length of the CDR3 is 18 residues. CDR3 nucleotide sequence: TGTGCCAGCAGCGTAGCATACTCTAGCGGGACGTACACCGGGGAGCTGTTTTTT. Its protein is CASSVAYSSGTYTGELFF.

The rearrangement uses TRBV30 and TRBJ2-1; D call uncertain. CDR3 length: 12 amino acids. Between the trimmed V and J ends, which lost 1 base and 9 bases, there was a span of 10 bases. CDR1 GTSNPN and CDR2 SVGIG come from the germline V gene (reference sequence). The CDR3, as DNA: TGTGCCTGGAGTGCCCCGACGAGTGAGCAGTTCTTC. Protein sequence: CAWSAPTSEQFF.

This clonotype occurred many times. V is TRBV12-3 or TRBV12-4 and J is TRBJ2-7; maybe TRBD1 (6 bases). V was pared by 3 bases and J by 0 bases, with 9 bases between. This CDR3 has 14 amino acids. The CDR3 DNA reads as TGTGCCAGCAGTTTCGGGACAAGCTCCTACGAGCAGTACTTC. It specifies CASSFGTSSYEQYF.

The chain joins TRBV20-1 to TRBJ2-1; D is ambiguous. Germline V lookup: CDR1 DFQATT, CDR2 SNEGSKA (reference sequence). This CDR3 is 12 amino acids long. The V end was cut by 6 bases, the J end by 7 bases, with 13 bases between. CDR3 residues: CSAQGGRNEQFF. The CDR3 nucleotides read TGCAGTGCACAAGGCGGACGAAATGAGCAGTTCTTC.